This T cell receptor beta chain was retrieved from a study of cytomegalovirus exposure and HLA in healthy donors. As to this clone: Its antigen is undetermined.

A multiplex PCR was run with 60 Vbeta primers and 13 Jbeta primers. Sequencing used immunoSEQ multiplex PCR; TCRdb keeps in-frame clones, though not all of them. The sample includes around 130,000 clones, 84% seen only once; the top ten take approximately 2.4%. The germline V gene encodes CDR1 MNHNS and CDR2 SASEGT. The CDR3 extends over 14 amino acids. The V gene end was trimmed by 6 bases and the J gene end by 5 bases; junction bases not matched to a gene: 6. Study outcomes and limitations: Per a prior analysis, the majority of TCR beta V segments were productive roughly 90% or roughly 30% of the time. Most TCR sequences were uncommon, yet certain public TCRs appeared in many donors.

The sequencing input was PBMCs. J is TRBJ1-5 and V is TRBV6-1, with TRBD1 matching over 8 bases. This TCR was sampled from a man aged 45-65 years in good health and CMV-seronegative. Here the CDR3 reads CASSFDRGDQPQHF. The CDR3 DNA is TGTGCCAGCAGCTTTGACAGGGGCGATCAGCCCCAGCATTTT.